This TCR beta chain originates from a study of tumor-infiltrating lymphocytes in primary liver carcinoma. Study-level information: Tissue type made little difference to sample yields of roughly 3.5 to 8 million productive TCRbeta reads. General observations from the study: Whereas tumor region pairs overlapped more, tumor-adjacent and tumor-blood pairs overlapped less. Compared with blood, tumor repertoires held significantly more in their top 250 clones.

Unsorted bulk tissue (roughly 19-31 mg) underwent RNA and DNA co-extraction. TCR beta cDNA was prepared out of around 460 ng total RNA by means of a constant-region primer. The TCR beta library was amplified through three nested multiplex PCR rounds in a modified ARM-PCR procedure. The study ran its first two PCR rounds for approximately 11 cycles each, using TRBV1-TRBV30 forward primers and a C-beta reverse primer. TCRdb called the multiplex PCR reads again in MiXCR, with one record for every CDR3 protein. The top ten hold about 37% of the sample, which has 45,000 or so distinct CDR3 sequences, roughly 74% seen once. Germline V lookup: CDR1 SQVTM, CDR2 ANQGSEA. The CDR3 has 11 residues. With respect to this clonotype: Its specificity is unknown. Sequence at one end of the junction differs from germline and may be a read error.

The sample taken for sequencing was tumor-adjacent normal liver tissue. The chain couples TRBV29-1 to TRBJ1-2, with D hard to call. The clonotype comes from a woman aged 25 to 39 with primary liver carcinoma and hepatitis B virus infection. CDR3 nucleotides: TGCAGCGCTCCGGGGAACTATGACTACACCTTC. It yields the protein CSAPGNYDYTF.